The 29 T cell receptor beta chains below come from one sample, sequenced in a study of CD8+CD57+ T cells in acquired aplastic anemia. It was genomic DNA that served as the template for profiling TCR beta VDJ and CDR3. TCRdb reprocessed the reads via MiXCR and lists one record per CDR3 protein. The data hold about 210,000 distinct CDR3 sequences, with 30% to 35% observed a single time. Sequencing input: sorted CD4+, CD8+, or CD8+CD57+ T cells (not recorded which) from PBMCs. Source of these receptors: a human donor in good health, serving as a control.

This clonotype was found a few times. The rearrangement links TRBV12-3 or TRBV12-4 to TRBJ2-4; 7 bases are a match to TRBD2. The CDR3 is 17 amino acids. After removal of 5 bases from V and 0 bases from J, the junction contained 10 bases not matched to a gene. CDR3 loop: CASSNYQGGLAKNIQYF. In DNA, the CDR3 is TGTGCCAGCAGTAATTACCAGGGAGGGTTAGCCAAAAACATTCAGTACTTC.

CDR3 in DNA: TGTGCCAGCAGGGACAGGGGAGGGAATCAGCCCCAGCATTTT. The encoded protein is CASRDRGGNQPQHF. The chain links TRBV2 to TRBJ1-5, with TRBD1 matching over 9 bases. The V and J ends lost 6 bases and 4 bases, in that order; junction bases with no gene match: 4. The CDR3 covers 14 residues. Germline values: CDR1 SNHLY, CDR2 FYNNEI.

Many counts were recorded for this clonotype. This chain connects TRBV9 to TRBJ2-7; 10 bases map to TRBD2. Germline V gene sequence: CDR1 SGDLS, CDR2 YYNGEE. Losses at the gene ends were 0 bases for V and 4 bases for J; bases not matched to a gene: 10. This CDR3 is 17 amino acids long. DNA of the CDR3: TGTGCCAGCAGCGTAGCTGCGGCTAGCGGGAGTAAATACGAGCAGTACTTC. Its translation: CASSVAAASGSKYEQYF.

The chain recombines TRBV19 with TRBJ2-5, with 9 bases identical to TRBD2. From germline, CDR1 is LNHDA and CDR2 SQIVND (reference sequence). The CDR3 is 14 residues long. The ends lost 5 bases at V and 4 bases at J; junction bases unmatched: 5. The CDR3 sequence: CASSPSGEGETQYF. CDR3 bases: TGTGCCAGTAGTCCTAGCGGGGAGGGAGAGACCCAGTACTTC. The variable domain in full, completed from reference TRBV19 and TRBJ2-5, reads DGGITQSPKYLFRKEGQNVTLSCEQNLNHDAMYWYRQDPGQGLRLIYYSQIVNDFQKGDIAEGYSVSREKKESFPLTVTSAQKNPTAFYLCASSPSGEGETQYFGPGTRLLVL.

The V and J genes are TRBV2 and TRBJ2-7; tentative D call: TRBD2 (5 bases). Germline CDR1 and CDR2: SNHLY and FYNNEI. V was pared by 6 bases and J by 8 bases, with 14 bases between. The CDR3 covers 12 residues. The CDR3 bases are TGTGCCAGCAGCGGTACGATAGCGCAGCAGTACGTC. It translates to CASSGTIAQQYV.

This clonotype was counted many times. V is TRBV2 and J is TRBJ2-7, with TRBD1 matching 9 bases. The CDR3 is 14 amino acids. The trim removed 8 bases at V and 4 bases at J, leaving 9 bases unmatched. CDR1 and CDR2 (germline): SNHLY, FYNNEI. CDR3: CASRPLQGAYEQYF. In DNA form, the CDR3 reads TGTGCCAGCCGCCCACTACAGGGGGCATACGAGCAGTACTTC.

This chain uses TRBV25-1 with TRBJ1-1; D possibly corresponds to TRBD1 (6 bases). V gave up 3 bases and J gave up 11 bases, with 19 bases separating them. The CDR3 length is 14 residues. Germline V gives CDR1 MGHDK, CDR2 SYGVNS. This CDR3 is CASSDVNRDGLAFF. CDR3 nucleotides: TGTGCCAGCAGTGATGTTAACAGGGATGGTCTGGCTTTCTTT.

Points on this clonotype: A much larger clonotype is one base distant, so this may be a read error. The chain carries TRBV2 and TRBJ2-7; unclear D gene. CDR1 and CDR2 (germline): SNHLY, FYNNEI. V was pared by 4 bases and J by 5 bases, with 9 bases between. This CDR3 has 12 residues. The CDR3 nucleotides are TGTGCCAGCAGTGCAAAGGCGCACGAGCAGTACTTC. This encodes CASSAKAHEQYF.

Many counts were recorded for this clonotype. V usage is TRBV7-2 and J usage is TRBJ1-2; D is unresolved. There are 13 residues in the CDR3. Trimming took 5 bases from V and 4 from J, leaving 11 bases between them. Germline V gene data show CDR1 as SGHTA and CDR2 as FQGNSA. The CDR3 bases are TGTGCCAGCAGCAGTTACATTTCCTATGGCTACACCTTC. Its translation is CASSSYISYGYTF.

The table lists this clonotype with many counts. The CDR3 coding sequence is TGCAGCGTTGAAGATCCTGGACGAACTAATGAAAAACTGTTTTTT. Its translation is CSVEDPGRTNEKLFF. This rearrangement joins TRBV29-1 to TRBJ1-4; no clear D. The CDR3 runs to 15 residues. V lost 0 bases, J lost 1 base, and 9 bases lay in between. Germline lookup yields CDR1 SQVTM and CDR2 ANQGSEA.

There are many counts of this clonotype. The J gene is TRBJ2-6, the V gene TRBV2; no clear D gene. Germline V gene data show CDR1 as SNHLY and CDR2 as FYNNEI. The V end lost 6 bases, the J end lost 0 bases, and 9 bases lay between the germline ends. There are 15 residues in the CDR3. The CDR3 DNA sequence: TGTGCCAGCAGCCTCGGGCTCTCTGGGGCCAACGTCCTGACTTTC. This codes for CASSLGLSGANVLTF.

This clonotype was counted at least ten times. The chain combines TRBV7-8 with TRBJ1-4; no clear D gene. The CDR3 sequence is 14 residues long. V was pared by 5 bases and J by 4 bases, with 11 bases between. Germline lookup yields CDR1 SGHVS and CDR2 FQNEAQ. Written as DNA, the CDR3 is TGTGCCAGCAGCCCAGGTTGGGGTAATGAAAAACTGTTTTTT. Translating it yields CASSPGWGNEKLFF.

This clonotype has at least ten counts. The chain employs TRBV20-1 and TRBJ2-1; either TRBD1 or TRBD2 may supply D (6 bases each). The CDR3 has 15 amino acids. V gave up 0 bases and J gave up 10 bases, with 19 bases separating them. Germline lookup yields CDR1 DFQATT and CDR2 SNEGSKA (reference sequence). DNA for the CDR3: TGCAGTGCTAGAGATCGTCGGGGGACACAAGGGGAGCAGTTCTTC. This translates into CSARDRRGTQGEQFF.

A few counts support this clonotype. This sequence joins TRBV6-5 and TRBJ2-5; perhaps TRBD1 as D (6 bases). This CDR3 has 15 amino acids. The V gene lost 0 bases and the J gene lost 3 bases, with 11 bases spanning the gap. Germline CDR1 MNHEY, CDR2 SVGAGI. The CDR3 coding sequence is TGTGCCAGCAGTTACTCCTGGGCAGGGGAAGAGACCCAGTACTTC. As protein: CASSYSWAGEETQYF.

This clonotype has more than one count but fewer than ten. This chain uses TRBV4-2 with TRBJ1-2; possibly TRBD1 for D (6 bases). Germline CDR1 reads LGHNA; CDR2 reads YNFKEQ. Trimming cost V 2 bases and J 6 bases, with 22 bases left between them. The CDR3 consists of 17 residues. CDR3 DNA sequence: TGTGCCAGCAGCCAATACTTTAAGGGCAGGGGTCTGGATGGCTACACCTTC. It is translated as CASSQYFKGRGLDGYTF.

This clonotype was observed at least ten times. This rearrangement joins TRBV12-3 or TRBV12-4 to TRBJ2-5, with D unresolved. The CDR3 runs 14 residues. V shed 2 bases and J shed 2 bases, with 9 bases lying between them. CDR3 sequence: CASSLTVIQETQYF. The CDR3 DNA reads as TGTGCCAGCAGTTTAACGGTCATACAAGAGACCCAGTACTTC.

Written as DNA, the CDR3 is TGTGCCAGCTCACCATGGGGACAGGCAGGGTACGAGCAGTACTTC. Its protein is CASSPWGQAGYEQYF. The rearrangement uses TRBV30 and TRBJ2-7, with 8 bases aligning to TRBD1. Germline V gene data show CDR1 as GTSNPN and CDR2 as SVGIG (reference sequence). The V and J ends lost 8 bases and 4 bases, in that order; junction bases with no gene match: 16. This CDR3 comprises 15 residues.

This clonotype was seen ten or more times. The genes are TRBV15 and TRBJ2-3; 9 bases agree with TRBD2. Losses at the gene ends were 0 bases for V and 5 bases for J; bases not matched to a gene: 9. Germline V lookup: CDR1 LNHNV, CDR2 YYDKDF (reference sequence). CDR3 length equals 17 residues. DNA of the CDR3: TGTGCCACCAGCAGAGATCTGGGGACTAGCTCCCGAGATACGCAGTATTTT. This sequence encodes CATSRDLGTSSRDTQYF.

A remark on this clonotype: Mismatch with germline at one junction end may stem from a read error. V and J are TRBV7-6 and TRBJ1-5; D call uncertain. The CDR3 has 9 residues. From germline, CDR1 is SGHVS and CDR2 FNYEAQ. The CDR3 loop reads CASSLPRHF. CDR3 sequence (DNA): TGTGCCAGCAGCCTCCCCCGGCATTTT.

In its sample, this clonotype was seen many times. This chain's CDR3 is CASSLSTNTEAFF. The CDR3 region has the DNA TGTGCCAGCAGTCTCAGCACGAACACTGAAGCTTTCTTT. This chain connects TRBV2 to TRBJ1-1; D unresolved. In germline, CDR1 is SNHLY, CDR2 FYNNEI. The V gene lost 5 bases and the J gene lost 1 base, with 8 bases spanning the gap. CDR3 length: 13 amino acids.

The chain has TRBV15 and TRBJ2-7; D unresolved. Between the trimmed V and J ends, which lost 0 bases and 3 bases, there was a span of 12 bases. The CDR3 covers 15 residues. Germline V lookup: CDR1 LNHNV, CDR2 YYDKDF (reference sequence). CDR3 bases: TGTGCCACCAGCAGAGATAATGGGTGGATCTACGAGCAGTACTTC. As protein: CATSRDNGWIYEQYF. The variable domain in full, with the rest retrieved from reference TRBV15 and TRBJ2-7, is DAMVIQNPRYQVTQFGKPVTLSCSQTLNHNVMYWYQQKSSQAPKLLFHYYDKDFNNEADTPDNFQSRRPNTSFCFLDIRSPGLGDTAMYLCATSRDNGWIYEQYFGPGTRLTVT.

This chain connects TRBV3-1 to TRBJ1-2; 7 bases line up with TRBD1. Germline loops: CDR1 LGHDT, CDR2 YNNKEL (reference sequence). The CDR3 contains 16 residues. The junction had 6 bases not matched to a gene; V was cut back by 0 bases and J by 2 bases. The chain's CDR3 is CASSQDPGQLNYGYTF. The CDR3 bases are TGTGCCAGCAGCCAAGATCCGGGACAGCTAAACTATGGCTACACCTTC.

This clonotype was recorded only once. The genes are TRBV4-1 and TRBJ1-2; 8 positions match TRBD1. V lost 0 bases, J lost 2 bases, and 5 bases stayed unmatched. The CDR3 loop spans 16 amino acids. Germline values: CDR1 MGHRA, CDR2 YSYEKL. Here the CDR3 reads CASSQDLAGGNYGYTF. CDR3 in DNA: TGCGCCAGCAGCCAAGACTTGGCAGGGGGCAACTATGGCTACACCTTC.

On this clonotype: A single base separates this from a much larger clone, so it may be a read error. The chain recombines TRBV25-1 with TRBJ2-7, with 9 bases lining up with TRBD2. V was clipped by 2 bases and J by 2 bases; unmatched bases: 4. The germline CDR1 and CDR2 sequences are MGHDK and SYGVNS. CDR3 length equals 15 residues. In DNA form, the CDR3 reads TGTGCCAGCAGTGAAGCGGAGCGGGAGGCCTACGAGCAGTACTTC. This encodes CASSEAEREAYEQYF.

This clonotype was observed at least ten times. The chain carries TRBV12-3 or TRBV12-4 and TRBJ1-2, with D unclear. The CDR3 consists of 13 residues. V was pared by 3 bases and J by 3 bases, with 8 bases between. CDR3 DNA: TGTGCCAGCAGTTTGTGGGGTGACTATGGCTACACCTTC. As protein: CASSLWGDYGYTF.

This clonotype was seen repeatedly, ten times or more. This chain links TRBV7-9 with TRBJ1-2, with 12 bases fitting TRBD1. Germline V gene data show CDR1 as SEHNR and CDR2 as FQNEAQ (reference sequence). The CDR3 has 19 amino acids. The V and J ends lost 2 bases and 3 bases, in that order; junction bases with no gene match: 13. Here the CDR3 DNA reads TGTGCCAGCAGCTTAAGCCCTCCGGGACAGGGGGCAGGCCACTATGGCTACACCTTC. It yields the protein CASSLSPPGQGAGHYGYTF.

This chain links TRBV6-1 with TRBJ2-5; TRBD2 agrees at 7 bases. V was pared by 5 bases and J by 3 bases, with 3 bases of the junction left unmatched. The CDR3 runs 13 residues. Per the germline V gene, CDR1 is MNHNS and CDR2 is SASEGT. As DNA, the CDR3 is TGTGCCAGCAGTCTCGGACTAGAAGAGACCCAGTACTTC. This encodes CASSLGLEETQYF.

The chain carries TRBV2 and TRBJ2-7, with 12 bases matching TRBD2. The CDR3 totals 16 residues. Germline assignment: CDR1 SNHLY and CDR2 FYNNEI. The V and J ends lost 5 bases and 2 bases, in that order; junction bases with no gene match: 7. The CDR3 is CASSSGTSGSAYEQYF. The DNA for the CDR3 is TGTGCCAGCAGTTCCGGGACTAGCGGGTCGGCCTACGAGCAGTACTTC.

Worth noting for this clonotype: A much more abundant neighbour one base away suggests this may be a read error. This chain uses TRBV12-3 or TRBV12-4 with TRBJ2-5; no reliable D call. The CDR3 covers 12 residues. The CDR3 DNA is TGTGCCGGCAGTCAGAGCAAGGAGACCCAGTACTTC. The encoded protein is CAGSQSKETQYF.